Below are 27 T cell receptor beta chains sequenced from a single sample in a study of T cells in Graves' hyperthyroidism and ophthalmopathy. TCR beta CDR3 regions were amplified from RNA transcripts. HTBI primers were used for first-round RT-PCR of the TCR CDR3. TCRdb re-called the multiplex PCR reads with MiXCR, one entry per CDR3 protein. The table has around 350,000 distinct CDR3 sequences, 15% to 20% seen once; the top ten hold roughly 3.5%. The sample comprised blood. Receptors originate from a young woman with Graves' hyperthyroidism.

This chain joins TRBV6-5 and TRBJ1-2; D is unclear. V lost 0 bases and J 0 bases, leaving 8 bases between the germline ends. This CDR3 is 15 amino acids long. CDR1 is MNHEY and CDR2 is SVGAGI in the germline V gene. CDR3 residues: CASSYSTGSNYGYTF. CDR3 nucleotide sequence: TGTGCCAGCAGTTACTCGACCGGTTCTAACTATGGCTACACCTTC.

This clonotype was picked up many times. The rearrangement joins TRBV5-1 to TRBJ1-5, with 7 bases lining up with TRBD1. The CDR3 consists of 15 residues. With V trimmed by 4 bases and J by 3 bases, 7 bases remained unmatched. In germline, CDR1 is SGHRS, CDR2 YFSETQ. This CDR3 reads CASSVGTAYNQPQHF. CDR3 bases: TGCGCCAGCAGCGTTGGGACAGCCTACAATCAGCCCCAGCATTTT.

Many counts were recorded for this clonotype. The chain links TRBV12-3 or TRBV12-4 to TRBJ1-2; D is unresolved. The CDR3 runs to 14 residues. The germline V and J ends were trimmed by 6 bases and 1 base, with 12 bases remaining between them. The CDR3 DNA reads TGTGCCAGCAGAAAAATTTTCAGTAACTATGGCTACACCTTC. As protein: CASRKIFSNYGYTF.

This clonotype was detected many times. The V and J genes are TRBV12-3 or TRBV12-4 and TRBJ1-1; 8 nucleotides agree with TRBD1. There are 13 residues in the CDR3. V was pared by 6 bases and J by 5 bases, with 5 bases of the junction left unmatched. CDR3 amino acids: CASRDRVRTEAFF. Here the CDR3 DNA reads TGTGCCAGCAGGGACAGGGTACGAACTGAAGCTTTCTTT.

This clonotype was seen ten or more times. The chain employs TRBV12-3 or TRBV12-4 and TRBJ1-5; TRBD1 matches at 7 bases. Losses at the gene ends were 2 bases for V and 3 bases for J; bases not matched to a gene: 10. This CDR3 comprises 17 residues. The CDR3 loop reads CASSLWRGLGNNQPQHF. CDR3 DNA sequence: TGTGCCAGCAGTTTATGGAGGGGGCTAGGAAACAATCAGCCCCAGCATTTT.

Points on this clonotype: It is likely a read error, because the conserved phenylalanine at the end of the CDR3 is missing. Because the CDR3's place on the DNA is in doubt, the DNA is left out and the CDR3 is given as listed by TCRdb. This rearrangement joins TRBV6-1 to TRBJ1-1; the D call in the table, TRBD1, was not verified against the DNA. The CDR3 spans 15 residues, counting both ends. CDR1 and CDR2 from the germline V gene are MNHNS and SASEGT. The CDR3 reads CASSRGGTGNTEALL.

The rearrangement joins TRBV6-2 or TRBV6-3 to TRBJ2-5; TRBD2 agrees at 9 bases. The CDR3 loop spans 19 amino acids. CDR1 and CDR2 from the germline V gene are MNHEY and SVGEGT. Trimming cost V 0 bases and J 2 bases; bases outside gene matches: 13. CDR3 nucleotides: TGTGCCAGCAGTTACTCGATGACTAGCGGCGGTGGGGGACAAGAGACCCAGTACTTC. Protein sequence: CASSYSMTSGGGGQETQYF.

This clonotype appeared many times. The V gene is TRBV9, the J gene TRBJ2-3; D gene ambiguous. V lost 0 bases to trimming and J lost 0 bases, with 8 bases between them. Germline CDR1 and CDR2: SGDLS and YYNGEE. This CDR3 spans 15 amino acids. The CDR3 sequence is CASSVGTASTDTQYF. CDR3 in DNA: TGTGCCAGCAGCGTAGGGACGGCTAGCACAGATACGCAGTATTTT.

This clonotype was recorded at least ten times. This chain connects TRBV6-1 to TRBJ1-3, with D tentatively TRBD1 (5 bases). Trimming removed 4 bases at V and 4 bases at J, with 8 bases between. Germline V gene data show CDR1 as MNHNS and CDR2 as SASEGT. There are 13 residues in the CDR3. CDR3 protein: CASSAGLGNTIYF. DNA for the CDR3: TGTGCCAGCAGTGCGGGACTAGGAAACACCATATATTTT.

This clonotype has ten or more counts. CDR3 sequence reads: CANDRGGFTEAFF. The CDR3 DNA sequence: TGTGCCAACGACAGGGGGGGTTTCACTGAAGCTTTCTTT. The chain is built from TRBV6-1 and TRBJ1-1; 9 bases line up with TRBD1. The V and J ends lost 10 bases and 4 bases, in that order; junction bases with no gene match: 7. The CDR3 length is 13 residues. Germline V gives CDR1 MNHNS, CDR2 SASEGT.

This clonotype was recorded at least ten times. The chain is built from TRBV6-2 or TRBV6-3 and TRBJ2-7; the D call may be TRBD1 or TRBD2 (6 bases each). Germline V gene sequence: CDR1 MNHEY, CDR2 SVGEGT. V shed 2 bases and J shed 2 bases, with 13 bases lying between them. This CDR3 contains 15 residues. The CDR3 protein is CASSYGGQEPYEQYF. In nucleotides, the CDR3 is TGTGCCAGCAGTTACGGGGGGCAGGAACCCTACGAGCAGTACTTC.

This clonotype has a count of ten or more. The chain has TRBV7-3 and TRBJ2-4; D remains unclear. The germline V gene encodes CDR1 SGHTA and CDR2 FQGTGA. This CDR3 has 15 amino acids. V lost 3 bases and J lost 1, with 10 bases in between. As DNA, the CDR3 is TGTGCCAGCAGCTTGTCCCACTCCGCCAAAAACATTCAGTACTTC. This sequence encodes CASSLSHSAKNIQYF.

This clonotype has ten or more counts. The chain combines TRBV4-2 with TRBJ1-1; TRBD1 might be the D (6 bases). This CDR3 contains 15 residues. Germline lookup yields CDR1 LGHNA and CDR2 YNFKEQ. V dropped 2 bases and J dropped 0 bases, with 10 bases sitting between them. This CDR3 reads CASSQQGSMNTEAFF. In DNA form, the CDR3 reads TGTGCCAGCAGCCAACAGGGGTCCATGAACACTGAAGCTTTCTTT.

This clonotype was observed many times. This sequence joins TRBV5-1 and TRBJ1-2, with D tentatively TRBD1 (5 bases). The germline V gene has CDR1 SGHRS and CDR2 YFSETQ. The CDR3 has 15 residues. The V and J ends lost 0 bases and 8 bases respectively, with 17 bases between them. In DNA form, the CDR3 reads TGCGCCAGCAGCTTGGGACAGCCGCTAGGGACGGGCTACACCTTC. This codes for CASSLGQPLGTGYTF.

This clonotype occurred many times. This chain uses TRBV6-5 with TRBJ1-2, with D uncertain. V lost 8 bases and J lost 2, with 9 bases in between. CDR3 length equals 12 residues. Looked up from germline, CDR1 is MNHEY and CDR2 is SVGAGI. The CDR3 DNA reads as TGTGCCAGCGGTTGGGTAAACTATGGCTACACCTTC. Its translation: CASGWVNYGYTF.

The genes are TRBV9 and TRBJ2-2; D not certain. This CDR3 has 15 amino acids. V was clipped by 5 bases and J by 7 bases, with 18 bases between them. Germline loops: CDR1 SGDLS, CDR2 YYNGEE. CDR3 sequence: CASRSNLTPRGELFF. CDR3 bases: TGTGCCAGCAGGTCCAATTTGACCCCTCGCGGGGAGCTGTTTTTT.

J is TRBJ1-5 and V is TRBV7-9; no definite D call. The germline gives CDR1 SEHNR, CDR2 FQNEAQ (reference sequence). The CDR3 is made up of 15 amino acids. Trimming left V 6 bases short and J 0 bases short, with 12 bases between. CDR3 region: CASSMGGYSNQPQHF. CDR3 sequence (DNA): TGTGCCAGCAGTATGGGCGGCTATAGCAATCAGCCCCAGCATTTT.

Many counts were recorded for this clonotype. The rearrangement uses TRBV29-1 and TRBJ1-1; D remains ambiguous. CDR1 is SQVTM and CDR2 is ANQGSEA in the germline V gene. Trimming shortened V by 4 bases and J by 5 bases, and 14 bases separated the two germline ends. The CDR3 is 13 amino acids. The CDR3 DNA reads TGCAGCGTTGCTCCCTTACAGCAAACTGAAGCTTTCTTT. Protein: CSVAPLQQTEAFF.

There are many counts of this clonotype. The chain recombines TRBV6-2 or TRBV6-3 with TRBJ2-2, with 10 bases fitting TRBD2. This CDR3 region has 17 residues. In germline, CDR1 is MNHEY, CDR2 SVGEGT. V was pared by 2 bases and J by 2 bases, with 5 bases of the junction left unmatched. CDR3 DNA sequence: TGTGCCAGCAGTTACCGGCTAGCGGGGGCCAACACCGGGGAGCTGTTTTTT. Its protein is CASSYRLAGANTGELFF.

This clonotype was seen repeatedly, ten times or more. The chain joins TRBV12-3 or TRBV12-4 to TRBJ2-4; D gene uncertain. Trimming left V 6 bases short and J 1 base short, with 7 bases between. The CDR3 covers 13 residues. The CDR3 loop is CASRGRAKNIQYF. The CDR3 DNA follows: TGTGCCAGCAGGGGCCGGGCCAAAAACATTCAGTACTTC.

This clonotype showed up many times. The chain couples TRBV6-1 to TRBJ2-2; D gene ambiguous. In germline, CDR1 is MNHNS, CDR2 SASEGT. The CDR3 is 13 residues long. With 2 bases removed from V and 4 bases from J, the gap between germline ends came to 5 bases. This CDR3 is CASSELRTGELFF. In DNA form, the CDR3 reads TGTGCCAGCAGTGAACTACGCACCGGGGAGCTGTTTTTT.

This clonotype showed up many times. The V gene is TRBV5-1, the J gene TRBJ2-7, with 11 nucleotides matching TRBD2. Germline lookup yields CDR1 SGHRS and CDR2 YFSETQ. V trimming: 4 bases; J trimming: 7 bases; junction bases outside the gene matches: 10. This CDR3 comprises 15 residues. CDR3 in amino acids: CASSETTSGESEQYF. CDR3 sequence (DNA): TGCGCCAGCAGCGAAACGACTAGCGGGGAATCAGAGCAGTACTTC.

This clonotype has a count of ten or more. The CDR3 DNA follows: TGTGCCAGCAGTTTATTTGGCTATACAGCCCGGGACAGAAATCAGCCCCAGCATTTT. Translation: CASSLFGYTARDRNQPQHF. The gene calls are TRBV27 and TRBJ1-5; TRBD1 matches 7 bases. The germline gives CDR1 MNHEY, CDR2 SMNVEV (reference sequence). There are 19 residues in the CDR3. Germline trimming cut 1 base from V and 4 bases from J; bases unmatched to any gene: 16.

This clonotype has a count of ten or more. The chain links TRBV12-3 or TRBV12-4 to TRBJ1-2, with a tentative D call TRBD1 (5 bases). V was clipped by 1 base and J by 4 bases, with 7 bases between them. This CDR3 region has 13 residues. In DNA form, the CDR3 reads TGTGCCAGCAGTTTAGGACAGCCCTATGGCTACACCTTC. It codes for CASSLGQPYGYTF.

This clonotype appeared many times. Here the CDR3 reads CASSGPGTLLYEQYF. The CDR3 DNA reads as TGTGCCAGCAGTGGGCCCGGGACCTTACTTTACGAGCAGTACTTC. The chain has TRBV2 and TRBJ2-7; D might be TRBD1 or TRBD2, each matching 5 bases. V dropped 4 bases and J dropped 4 bases, with 17 bases sitting between them. In germline, CDR1 is SNHLY, CDR2 FYNNEI. This CDR3 contains 15 residues.

This clonotype came up many times. The CDR3 DNA reads as TGCGCCAGCAGCTTGGACCCGAAAGGCAACACCATATATTTT. Translation gives CASSLDPKGNTIYF. This chain links TRBV5-1 with TRBJ1-3; D not certain. The CDR3 sequence is 14 residues long. Germline loops: CDR1 SGHRS, CDR2 YFSETQ. Trimming took off 0 bases at V and 7 bases at J, with 11 bases between the two ends.

This clonotype has ten or more counts. The J gene is TRBJ1-2, the V gene TRBV12-3 or TRBV12-4, with D tentatively TRBD1 (5 bases). Trimming stripped 5 bases from V and 3 bases from J, with 16 bases between. The CDR3 runs to 15 residues. CDR3 protein: CASSPSSGGDYGYTF. The CDR3 DNA reads TGTGCCAGCAGTCCCTCCTCCGGGGGGGACTATGGCTACACCTTC.